These 10 T cell receptor beta chains share one sample of origin, sequenced in a study of T cells expressing NK-cell markers. For each CDR3 protein, TCRdb gives one entry from its re-call of the 5' RACE reads, without DNA. This sample's table reports over 200,000 distinct CDR3 sequences. Material: blood T cells: a sorted CD56 or NKG2C T cell subset, CD4+ or CD8+ T cells, or bulk PBMC T cells (not recorded which). The source of these receptors is a man between 18 and 35 years old in good health.

This chain links TRBV23-1 with TRBJ1-5. TRBV23-1 belongs to the ORF category, with a function that is uncertain. The CDR3 runs to 13 residues. The CDR3 region is CASSQALGQPQHF.

J is TRBJ2-1 and V is TRBV3-1; TCRdb gives TRBD2 as the D gene, but with no DNA this cannot be confirmed. The CDR3 has 15 residues. Germline V gene data show CDR1 as LGHDT and CDR2 as YNNKEL (reference sequence). CDR3 sequence: CASSDSGPTYNEQFF.

This rearrangement joins TRBV19 to TRBJ2-1; TCRdb picks TRBD2, but there is no DNA to check that call. The germline V gene has CDR1 LNHDA and CDR2 SQIVND (reference sequence). This CDR3 spans 15 amino acids. This CDR3 reads CASSRAGDFYNEQFF.

The chain recombines TRBV27 with TRBJ2-7; lacking DNA, the TRBD2 call made by TCRdb goes unchecked. The CDR3 spans 13 residues. CDR1 is MNHEY and CDR2 is SMNVEV in the germline V gene (reference sequence). The CDR3 loop is CASNKREEDEQYF.

V usage is TRBV7-2 and J usage is TRBJ2-3; the D call from TCRdb, TRBD1, cannot be confirmed without DNA. There are 17 residues in the CDR3. Looked up from germline, CDR1 is SGHTA and CDR2 is FQGNSA. The CDR3 loop is CASTIGGGPPTGDTQYF.

This chain uses TRBV18 with TRBJ2-1. The CDR3 is 18 amino acids. Germline V lookup: CDR1 KGHSH, CDR2 LQKENI. CDR3 loop: CASSSRTVAKDSYNEQFF.

The J gene is TRBJ2-1, the V gene TRBV5-5. The CDR3 has 14 amino acids. Germline V lookup: CDR1 SGHKS, CDR2 YYEKEE (reference sequence). The CDR3 reads CASSFAAGYNEQFF.

The chain couples TRBV20-1 to TRBJ2-7; the D call from TCRdb, TRBD1, cannot be confirmed without DNA. Germline values: CDR1 DFQATT, CDR2 SNEGSKA (reference sequence). This CDR3 has 15 amino acids. The CDR3 protein is CSADHGGQVTYEQYF.

The V call is TRBV12-3 or TRBV12-4, the J call TRBJ2-3; TCRdb designates TRBD1, a call that cannot be tested without DNA. CDR3 length: 14 amino acids. CDR3 residues: CASSADREGDTQYF.

The chain uses TRBV7-8 and TRBJ2-7; TCRdb's D call, TRBD2, is unchecked because there is no DNA. The germline V gene encodes CDR1 SGHVS and CDR2 FQNEAQ. This CDR3 has 17 residues. The CDR3 spells CASSLGRARERIYEQYF.